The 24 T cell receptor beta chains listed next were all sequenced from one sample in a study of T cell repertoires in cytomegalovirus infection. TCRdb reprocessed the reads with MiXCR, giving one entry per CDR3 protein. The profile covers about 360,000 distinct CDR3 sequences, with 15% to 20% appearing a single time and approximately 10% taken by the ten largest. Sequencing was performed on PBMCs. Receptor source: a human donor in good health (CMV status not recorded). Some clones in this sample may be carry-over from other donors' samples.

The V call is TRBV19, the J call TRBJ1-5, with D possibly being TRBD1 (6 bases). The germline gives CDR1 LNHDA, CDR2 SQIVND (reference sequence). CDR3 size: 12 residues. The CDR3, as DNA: TGTGCTTCAGGACAGACGGAGCAGCCCCAGCATTTT. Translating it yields CASGQTEQPQHF.

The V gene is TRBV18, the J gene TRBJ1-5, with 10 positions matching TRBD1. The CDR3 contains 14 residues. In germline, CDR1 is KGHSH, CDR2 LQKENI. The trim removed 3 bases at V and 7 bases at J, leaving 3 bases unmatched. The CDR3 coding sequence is TGTGCCAGCTCACCGGGACAGGGGACCCAGCCCCAGCATTTT. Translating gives CASSPGQGTQPQHF. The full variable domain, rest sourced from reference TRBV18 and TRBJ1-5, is NAGVMQNPRHLVRRRGQEARLRCSPMKGHSHVYWYRQLPEEGLKFMVYLQKENIIDESGMPKERFSAEFPKEGPSILRIQQVVRGDSAAYFCASSPGQGTQPQHFGDGTRLSIL.

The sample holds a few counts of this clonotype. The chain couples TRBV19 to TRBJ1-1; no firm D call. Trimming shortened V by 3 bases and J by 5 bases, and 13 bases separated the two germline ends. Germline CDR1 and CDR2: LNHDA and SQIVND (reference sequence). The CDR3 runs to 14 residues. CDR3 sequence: CASSIGRRLTEAFF. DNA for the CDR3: TGTGCCAGTAGTATTGGCAGGCGACTGACTGAAGCTTTCTTT.

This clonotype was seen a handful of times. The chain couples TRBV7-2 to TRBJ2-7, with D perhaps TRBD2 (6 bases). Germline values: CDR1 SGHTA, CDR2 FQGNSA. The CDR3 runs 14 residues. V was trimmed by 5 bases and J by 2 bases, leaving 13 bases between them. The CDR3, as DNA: TGTGCCAGCAGCCCCAGACTAGAAACCTACGAGCAGTACTTC. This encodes CASSPRLETYEQYF.

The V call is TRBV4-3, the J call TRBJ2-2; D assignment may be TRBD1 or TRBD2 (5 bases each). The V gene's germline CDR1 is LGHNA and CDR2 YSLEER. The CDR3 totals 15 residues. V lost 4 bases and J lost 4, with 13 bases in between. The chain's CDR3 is CASSRGTGITGELFF. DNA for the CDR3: TGCGCCAGCAGCCGGGGGACGGGGATCACCGGGGAGCTGTTTTTT.

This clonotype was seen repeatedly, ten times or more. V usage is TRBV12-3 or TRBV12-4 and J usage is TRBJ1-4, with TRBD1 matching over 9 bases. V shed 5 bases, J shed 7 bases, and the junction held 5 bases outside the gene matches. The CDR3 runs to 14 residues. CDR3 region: CASSTDRGGEKLFF. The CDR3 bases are TGTGCCAGCAGTACCGACAGGGGGGGTGAAAAACTGTTTTTT.

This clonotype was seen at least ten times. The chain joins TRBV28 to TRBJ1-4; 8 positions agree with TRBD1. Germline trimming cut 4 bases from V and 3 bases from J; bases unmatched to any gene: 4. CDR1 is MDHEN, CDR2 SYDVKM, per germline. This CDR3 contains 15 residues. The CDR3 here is CASSSDRVANEKLFF. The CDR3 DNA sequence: TGTGCCAGCAGTTCGGACAGGGTTGCTAATGAAAAACTGTTTTTT.

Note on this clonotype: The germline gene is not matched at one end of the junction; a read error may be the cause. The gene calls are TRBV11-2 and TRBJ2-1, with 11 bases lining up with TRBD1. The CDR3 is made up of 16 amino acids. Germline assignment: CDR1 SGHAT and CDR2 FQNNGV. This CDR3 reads CTSSPGTGGLHNEQFF. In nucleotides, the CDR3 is TGTACCAGCAGCCCGGGGACAGGGGGGTTACACAATGAGCAGTTCTTC.

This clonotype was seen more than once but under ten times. CDR3 in amino acids: CASSFGQLGELFF. The CDR3 nucleotides are TGTGCCAGCAGTTTTGGACAGCTCGGGGAACTGTTTTTT. The chain couples TRBV6-6 to TRBJ1-4, with D possibly TRBD1 on 6 matching bases. Trimming shortened V by 4 bases and J by 12 bases, and 15 bases separated the two germline ends. There are 13 residues in the CDR3. Germline CDR1 and CDR2: MNHNY and SVGAGI (reference sequence).

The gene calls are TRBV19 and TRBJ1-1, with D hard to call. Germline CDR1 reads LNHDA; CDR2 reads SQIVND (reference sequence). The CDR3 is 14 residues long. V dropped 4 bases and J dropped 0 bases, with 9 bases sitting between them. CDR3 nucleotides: TGTGCCAGTAGTAAAAGCCGGATGAACACTGAAGCTTTCTTT. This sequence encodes CASSKSRMNTEAFF.

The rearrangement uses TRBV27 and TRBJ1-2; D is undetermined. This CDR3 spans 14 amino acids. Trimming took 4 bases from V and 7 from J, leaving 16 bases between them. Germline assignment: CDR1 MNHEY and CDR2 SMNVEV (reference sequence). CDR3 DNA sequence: TGTGCCAGCAGTTCACTTCAGAGGTTTAGTGGCTACACCTTC. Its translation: CASSSLQRFSGYTF.

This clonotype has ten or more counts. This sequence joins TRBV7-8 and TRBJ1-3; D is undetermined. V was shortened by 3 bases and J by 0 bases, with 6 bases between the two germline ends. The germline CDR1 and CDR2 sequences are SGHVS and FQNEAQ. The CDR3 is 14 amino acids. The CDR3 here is CASSFEGSGNTIYF. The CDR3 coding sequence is TGTGCCAGCAGCTTTGAAGGCTCTGGAAACACCATATATTTT.

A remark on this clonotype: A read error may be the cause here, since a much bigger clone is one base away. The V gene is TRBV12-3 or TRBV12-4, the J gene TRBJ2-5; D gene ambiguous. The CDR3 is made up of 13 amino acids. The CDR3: CASGLDPRETQYF. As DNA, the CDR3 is TGTGCCAGCGGTTTAGACCCGAGGGAGACCCAGTACTTC.

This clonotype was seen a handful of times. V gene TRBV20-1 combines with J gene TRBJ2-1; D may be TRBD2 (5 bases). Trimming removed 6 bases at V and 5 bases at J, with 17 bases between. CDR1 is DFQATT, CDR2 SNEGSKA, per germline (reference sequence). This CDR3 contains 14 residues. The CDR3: CSARKEAVHNEQFF. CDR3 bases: TGCAGTGCCAGAAAGGAGGCGGTCCACAATGAGCAGTTCTTC.

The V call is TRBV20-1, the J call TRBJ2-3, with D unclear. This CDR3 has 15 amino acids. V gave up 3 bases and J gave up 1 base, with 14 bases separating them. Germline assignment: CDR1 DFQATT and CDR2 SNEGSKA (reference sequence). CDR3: CSASSTDRGTDTQYF. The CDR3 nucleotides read TGCAGTGCTAGTTCCACCGACCGGGGCACAGATACGCAGTATTTT.

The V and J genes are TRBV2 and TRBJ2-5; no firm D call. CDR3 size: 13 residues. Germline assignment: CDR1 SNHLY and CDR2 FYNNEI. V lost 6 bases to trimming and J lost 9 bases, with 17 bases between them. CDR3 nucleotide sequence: TGTGCCAGCAGCCTGGCCCCTTATAGGGCCCAGTACTTC. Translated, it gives CASSLAPYRAQYF.

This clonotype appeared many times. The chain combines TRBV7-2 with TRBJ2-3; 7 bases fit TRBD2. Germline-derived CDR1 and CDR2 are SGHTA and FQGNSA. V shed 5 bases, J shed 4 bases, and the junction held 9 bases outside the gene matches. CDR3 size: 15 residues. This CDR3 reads CASSVSGMGADTQYF. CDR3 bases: TGTGCCAGCAGCGTAAGCGGGATGGGGGCAGATACGCAGTATTTT.

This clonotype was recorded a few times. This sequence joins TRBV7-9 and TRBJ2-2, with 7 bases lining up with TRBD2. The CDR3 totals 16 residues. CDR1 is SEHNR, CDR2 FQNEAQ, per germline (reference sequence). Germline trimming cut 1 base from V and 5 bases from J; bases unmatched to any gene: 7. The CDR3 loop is CASSLDGGMRTGELFF. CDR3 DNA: TGTGCCAGCAGCTTAGACGGGGGGATGAGGACCGGGGAGCTGTTTTTT.

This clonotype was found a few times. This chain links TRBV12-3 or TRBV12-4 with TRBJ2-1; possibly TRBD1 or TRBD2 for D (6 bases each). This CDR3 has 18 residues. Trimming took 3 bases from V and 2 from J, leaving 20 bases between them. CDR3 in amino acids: CASSLSVGLGGAYNEQFF. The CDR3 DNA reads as TGTGCCAGCAGTTTGAGTGTGGGCTTGGGGGGCGCCTACAATGAGCAGTTCTTC.

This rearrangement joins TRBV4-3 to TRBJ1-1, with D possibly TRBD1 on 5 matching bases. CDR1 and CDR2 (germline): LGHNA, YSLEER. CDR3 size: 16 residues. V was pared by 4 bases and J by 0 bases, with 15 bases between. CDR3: CASSPSQGSLNTEAFF. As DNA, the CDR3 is TGCGCCAGCAGCCCCTCCCAGGGCTCCCTGAACACTGAAGCTTTCTTT.

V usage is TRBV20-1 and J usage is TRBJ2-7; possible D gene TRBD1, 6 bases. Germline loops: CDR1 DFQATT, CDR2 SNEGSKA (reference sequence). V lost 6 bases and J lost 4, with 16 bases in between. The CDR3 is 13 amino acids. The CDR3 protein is CSALQGRLYEQYF. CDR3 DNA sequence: TGCAGTGCCTTACAGGGTAGGCTATACGAGCAGTACTTC.

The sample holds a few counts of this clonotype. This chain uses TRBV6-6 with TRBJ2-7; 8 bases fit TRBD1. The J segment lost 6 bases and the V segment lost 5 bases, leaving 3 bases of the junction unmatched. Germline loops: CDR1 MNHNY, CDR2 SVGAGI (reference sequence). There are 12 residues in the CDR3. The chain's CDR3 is CASSKTGVEQYF. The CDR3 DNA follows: TGTGCCAGCAGTAAGACAGGGGTCGAGCAGTACTTC.

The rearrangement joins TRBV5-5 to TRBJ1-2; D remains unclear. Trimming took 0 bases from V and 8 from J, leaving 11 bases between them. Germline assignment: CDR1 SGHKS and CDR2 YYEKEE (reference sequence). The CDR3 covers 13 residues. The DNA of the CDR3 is TGTGCCAGCAGCTTGGGTCAGTACTCGGGCTACACCTTC. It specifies CASSLGQYSGYTF.

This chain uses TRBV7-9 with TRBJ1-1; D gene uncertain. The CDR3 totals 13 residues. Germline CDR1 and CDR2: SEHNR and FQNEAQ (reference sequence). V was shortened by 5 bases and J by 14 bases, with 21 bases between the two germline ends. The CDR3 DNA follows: TGTGCCAGCAGCCCAAGTGGTCTACCTGAATCCTTCTTT. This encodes CASSPSGLPESFF.